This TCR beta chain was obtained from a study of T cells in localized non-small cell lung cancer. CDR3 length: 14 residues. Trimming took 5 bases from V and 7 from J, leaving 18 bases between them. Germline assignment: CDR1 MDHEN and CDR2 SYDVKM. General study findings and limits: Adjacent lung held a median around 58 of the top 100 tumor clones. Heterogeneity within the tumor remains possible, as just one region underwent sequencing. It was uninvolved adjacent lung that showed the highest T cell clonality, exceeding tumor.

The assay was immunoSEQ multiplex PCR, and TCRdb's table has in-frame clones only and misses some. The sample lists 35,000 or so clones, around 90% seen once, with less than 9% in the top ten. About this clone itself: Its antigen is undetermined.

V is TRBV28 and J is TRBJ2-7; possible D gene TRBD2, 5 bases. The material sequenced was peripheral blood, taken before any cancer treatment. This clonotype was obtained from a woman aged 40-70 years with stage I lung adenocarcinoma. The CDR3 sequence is CASSGRNGGMEQYF. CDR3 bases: TGTGCCAGCAGTGGTCGGAACGGAGGCATGGAGCAGTACTTC. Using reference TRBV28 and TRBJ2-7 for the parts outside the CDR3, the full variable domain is DVKVTQSSRYLVKRTGEKVFLECVQDMDHENMFWYRQDPGLGLRLIYFSYDVKMKEKGDIPEGYSVSREKKERFSLILESASTNQTSMYLCASSGRNGGMEQYFGPGTRLTVT.